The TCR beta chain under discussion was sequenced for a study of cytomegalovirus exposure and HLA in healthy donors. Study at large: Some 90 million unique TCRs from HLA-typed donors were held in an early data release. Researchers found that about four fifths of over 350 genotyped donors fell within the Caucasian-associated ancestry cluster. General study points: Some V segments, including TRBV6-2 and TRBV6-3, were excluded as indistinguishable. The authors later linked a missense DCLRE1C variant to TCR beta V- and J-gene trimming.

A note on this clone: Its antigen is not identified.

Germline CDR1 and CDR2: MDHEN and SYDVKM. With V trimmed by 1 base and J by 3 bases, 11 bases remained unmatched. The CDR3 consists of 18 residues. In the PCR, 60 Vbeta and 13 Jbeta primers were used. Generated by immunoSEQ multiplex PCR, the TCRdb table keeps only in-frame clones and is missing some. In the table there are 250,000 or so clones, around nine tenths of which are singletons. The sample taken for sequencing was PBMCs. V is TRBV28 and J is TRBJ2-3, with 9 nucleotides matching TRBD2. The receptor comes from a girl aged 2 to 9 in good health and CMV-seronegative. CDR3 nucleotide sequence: TGTGCCAGCAGTTTATCTGGGCGGGGGGGCCTGGAAACAGATACGCAGTATTTT. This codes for CASSLSGRGGLETDTQYF. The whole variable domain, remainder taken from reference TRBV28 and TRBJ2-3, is DVKVTQSSRYLVKRTGEKVFLECVQDMDHENMFWYRQDPGLGLRLIYFSYDVKMKEKGDIPEGYSVSREKKERFSLILESASTNQTSMYLCASSLSGRGGLETDTQYFGPGTRLTVL.